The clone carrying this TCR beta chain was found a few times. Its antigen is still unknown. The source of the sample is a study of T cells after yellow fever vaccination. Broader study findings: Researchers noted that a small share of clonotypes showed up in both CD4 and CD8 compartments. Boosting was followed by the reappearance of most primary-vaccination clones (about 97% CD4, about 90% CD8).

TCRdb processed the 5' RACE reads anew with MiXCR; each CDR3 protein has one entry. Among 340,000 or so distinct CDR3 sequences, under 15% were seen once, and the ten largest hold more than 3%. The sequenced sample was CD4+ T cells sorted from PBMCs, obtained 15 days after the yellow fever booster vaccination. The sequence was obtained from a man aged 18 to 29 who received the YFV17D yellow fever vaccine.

CDR3 in DNA: TGTGCCAGCAGCCCGGGCCCTGCTTGGAATTCACCCCTCCACTTT. Residues: CASSPGPAWNSPLHF. The chain has TRBV9 and TRBJ1-6; no clear D gene. CDR1 SGDLS and CDR2 YYNGEE come from the germline V gene. CDR3 length: 15 amino acids. V was clipped by 4 bases and J by 7 bases, with 15 bases between them.